Included here is one T cell receptor beta chain sequence, with context. Germline-derived CDR1 and CDR2 are SGHVS and FQNEAQ. This CDR3 is built from 15 residues. V lost 3 bases to trimming and J lost 2 bases, with 14 bases between them. This record comes from a study of control samples from healthy donors and cancer patients. TCRdb's table, derived via immunoSEQ multiplex PCR, lists solely in-frame clones and lacks some. The sample has more than 95,000 clones; more than 75% are singletons. V gene TRBV7-8 combines with J gene TRBJ2-7; D might be TRBD1 or TRBD2, each matching 7 bases. This sequence was found in a man in his forties in good health. Sequences were obtained from blood. CDR3 region: CASSFRQGGPYEQYF. In DNA, the CDR3 is TGTGCCAGCAGCTTCCGACAGGGAGGGCCCTACGAGCAGTACTTC.